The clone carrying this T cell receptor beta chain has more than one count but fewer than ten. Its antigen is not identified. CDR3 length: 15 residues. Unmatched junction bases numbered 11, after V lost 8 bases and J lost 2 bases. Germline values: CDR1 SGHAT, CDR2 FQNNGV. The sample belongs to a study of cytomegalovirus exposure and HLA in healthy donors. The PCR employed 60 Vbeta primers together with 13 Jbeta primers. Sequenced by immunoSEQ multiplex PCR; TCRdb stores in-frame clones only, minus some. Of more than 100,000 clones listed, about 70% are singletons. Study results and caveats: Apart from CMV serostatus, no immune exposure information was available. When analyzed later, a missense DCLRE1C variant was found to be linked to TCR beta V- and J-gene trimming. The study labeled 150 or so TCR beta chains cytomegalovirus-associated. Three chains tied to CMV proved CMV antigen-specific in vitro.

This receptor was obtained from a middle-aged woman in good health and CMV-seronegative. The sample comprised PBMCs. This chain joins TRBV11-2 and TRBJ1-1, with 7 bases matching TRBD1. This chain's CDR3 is CASDPVIGGNTEAFF. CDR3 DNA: TGTGCCAGCGACCCCGTGATAGGGGGCAACACTGAAGCTTTCTTT.